The present T cell receptor (beta chain) was sequenced within a study of blood T cell repertoires in COVID-19. Per the original data handling: Amplifying reference gene primers gave estimates of nucleated cell counts. Measured with immunoSEQ multiplex PCR; TCRdb has only the in-frame clones, and not every one. The V and J calls and the clone size are those of that table, but D and trimming were determined from the DNA. This sample carries 74,000 or so clones, 80% to 90% of them seen once, and the ten largest clones take approximately 2.9%. Specimen: peripheral blood. The receptor was derived from a man aged 50-60 years with acute or convalescent COVID-19.

The CDR3 sequence: CASHREGLGPEQFF. CDR3 DNA: TGTGCCAGCCATCGGGAGGGACTAGGGCCTGAGCAGTTCTTC. This sequence joins TRBV18 and TRBJ2-1; 8 bases match TRBD2. Trimming cost V 8 bases and J 9 bases; bases outside gene matches: 12. Germline assignment: CDR1 KGHSH and CDR2 LQKENI. The CDR3 sequence is 14 residues long.